This TCR beta chain was found in a study of T cells in Graves' hyperthyroidism and ophthalmopathy. Study overall: Upon initial diagnosis and before any treatment, peripheral blood was collected.

This clonotype was seen only a few times. Amplified regions were TCR beta CDR3 sequences from RNA transcripts. HTBI primers were the set used in a first-round RT-PCR of the TCR CDR3. TCRdb re-called the multiplex PCR reads through MiXCR, storing one row per CDR3 protein. Of around 340,000 distinct CDR3 sequences in the sample, 15% to 20% were seen once. Sequencing input: blood. This sequence was found in a woman between 50 and 59 years old with Graves' hyperthyroidism.

The CDR3 region is CASSSNDLREQFF. The CDR3 bases are TGTGCCAGCAGTTCGAATGATTTACGTGAGCAGTTCTTC. V is TRBV12-3 or TRBV12-4 and J is TRBJ2-1; D is unclear. Trimming cost V 4 bases and J 9 bases, with 13 bases left between them. The CDR3 runs 13 residues.